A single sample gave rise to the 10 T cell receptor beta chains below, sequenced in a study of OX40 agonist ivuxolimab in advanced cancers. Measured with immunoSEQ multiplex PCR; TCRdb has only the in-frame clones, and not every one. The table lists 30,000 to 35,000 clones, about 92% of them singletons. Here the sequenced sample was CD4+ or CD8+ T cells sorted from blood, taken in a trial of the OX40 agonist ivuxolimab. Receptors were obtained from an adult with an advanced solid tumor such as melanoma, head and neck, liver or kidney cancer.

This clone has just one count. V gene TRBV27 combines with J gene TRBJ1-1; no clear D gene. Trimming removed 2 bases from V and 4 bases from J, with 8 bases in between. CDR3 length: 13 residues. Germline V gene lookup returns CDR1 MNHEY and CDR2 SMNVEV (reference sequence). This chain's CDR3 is CASSLGRTTEAFF. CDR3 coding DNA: TGTGCCAGCAGTTTAGGACGAACCACTGAAGCTTTCTTT.

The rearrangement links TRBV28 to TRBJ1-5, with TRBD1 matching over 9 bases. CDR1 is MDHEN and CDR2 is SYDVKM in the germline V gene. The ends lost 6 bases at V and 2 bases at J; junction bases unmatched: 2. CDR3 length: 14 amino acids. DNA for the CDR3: TGTGCCAGCAGCTGGACAGGGGGCAATCAGCCCCAGCATTTT. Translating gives CASSWTGGNQPQHF.

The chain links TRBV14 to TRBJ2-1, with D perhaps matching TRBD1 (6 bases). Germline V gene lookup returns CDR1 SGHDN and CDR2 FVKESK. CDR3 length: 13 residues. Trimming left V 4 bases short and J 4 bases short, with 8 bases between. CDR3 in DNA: TGTGCCAGCAGCCCCACAGGGTACAATGAGCAGTTCTTC. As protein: CASSPTGYNEQFF.

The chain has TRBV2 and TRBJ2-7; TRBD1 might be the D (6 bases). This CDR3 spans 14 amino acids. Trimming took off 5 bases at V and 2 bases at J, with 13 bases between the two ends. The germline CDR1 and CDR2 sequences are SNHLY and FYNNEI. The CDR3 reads CASSRQDPTYEQYF. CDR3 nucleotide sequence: TGTGCCAGCAGTCGACAGGACCCCACCTACGAGCAGTACTTC.

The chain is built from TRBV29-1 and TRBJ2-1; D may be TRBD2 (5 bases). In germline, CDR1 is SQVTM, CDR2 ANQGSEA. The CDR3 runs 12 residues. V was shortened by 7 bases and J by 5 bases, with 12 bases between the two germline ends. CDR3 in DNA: TGCAGCGCCGAGGGCGTACACAATGAGCAGTTCTTC. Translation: CSAEGVHNEQFF.

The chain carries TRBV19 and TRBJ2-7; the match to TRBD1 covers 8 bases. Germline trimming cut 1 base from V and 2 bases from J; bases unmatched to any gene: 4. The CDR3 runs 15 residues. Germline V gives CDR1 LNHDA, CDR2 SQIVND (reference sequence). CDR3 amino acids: CASSIGTGIPYEQYF. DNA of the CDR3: TGTGCCAGTAGTATAGGGACAGGGATCCCCTACGAGCAGTACTTC.

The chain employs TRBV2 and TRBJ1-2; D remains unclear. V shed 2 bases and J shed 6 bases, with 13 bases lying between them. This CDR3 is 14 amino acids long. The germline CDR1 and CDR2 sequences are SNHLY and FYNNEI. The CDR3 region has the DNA TGTGCCAGCAGTGAAAGTTCGTATAGGGATGGCTACACCTTC. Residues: CASSESSYRDGYTF.

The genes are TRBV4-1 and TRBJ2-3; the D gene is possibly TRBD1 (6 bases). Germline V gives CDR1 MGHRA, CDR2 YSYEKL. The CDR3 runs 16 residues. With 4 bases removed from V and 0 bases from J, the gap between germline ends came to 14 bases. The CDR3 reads CASSLDSPLSTDTQYF. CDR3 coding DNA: TGCGCCAGCAGCCTGGACAGCCCTCTCAGCACAGATACGCAGTATTTT.

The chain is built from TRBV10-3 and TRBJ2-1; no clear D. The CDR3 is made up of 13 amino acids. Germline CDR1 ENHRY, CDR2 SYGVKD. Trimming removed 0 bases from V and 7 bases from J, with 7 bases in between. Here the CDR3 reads CAISESGGNEQFF. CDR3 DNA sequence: TGTGCCATCAGTGAGTCAGGTGGGAATGAGCAGTTCTTC.

DNA of the CDR3: TGTGCCAGCAGCTTTATACAGGGATATCAAGAGACCCAGTACTTC. The encoded protein is CASSFIQGYQETQYF. The chain uses TRBV7-9 and TRBJ2-5; the D gene is possibly TRBD1 (6 bases). V was clipped by 3 bases and J by 2 bases, with 13 bases between them. CDR3 size: 15 residues. Germline CDR1 reads SEHNR; CDR2 reads FQNEAQ (reference sequence). Drawing the rest from reference TRBV7-9 and TRBJ2-5, the complete variable domain is DTGVSQNPRHKITKRGQNVTFRCDPISEHNRLYWYRQTLGQGPEFLTYFQNEAQLEKSRLLSDRFSAERPKGSFSTLEIQRTEQGDSAMYLCASSFIQGYQETQYFGPGTRLLVL.